Listed below are T cell receptor beta chains from one sample, sequenced in a study of blood T cell repertoires in COVID-19. Assay: immunoSEQ multiplex PCR; the TCRdb copy retains only in-frame clones and omits some. The sample holds 200,000 or so clones, approximately 90% seen once. Specimen: peripheral blood. All receptors derive from a woman between 35 and 50 years old who had recovered from COVID-19. Each CDR3 is given with its conserved first and last residue. The D gene is left open where the match is weak. The size entry is marked missing in some rows and otherwise reads once, few, many or a size class.

TRBJ1-5,.,.,TRBV15,CATSRDQWEGGQPQHF,TGTGCCACCAGCAGAGATCAGTGGGAGGGGGGTCAGCCCCAGCATTTT
TRBJ2-1,TRBD2,.,TRBV5-1,CASSLNERGLYNEQFF,TGCGCCAGCAGCCTCAACGAGCGGGGGCTTTACAATGAGCAGTTCTTC
TRBJ2-7,TRBD2,.,TRBV2,CASGTSGTYEQYF,TGTGCCAGTGGGACTAGCGGTACCTACGAGCAGTACTTC
TRBJ1-5,.,.,TRBV28,CASSLLSSNQPQHF,TGTGCCAGCAGTTTGTTAAGCAGCAATCAGCCCCAGCATTTT
TRBJ1-1,.,.,TRBV25-1,CASSETSSLGTEAFF,TGTGCCAGCAGTGAAACTAGCAGCCTGGGTACTGAAGCTTTCTTT
TRBJ1-1,.,.,TRBV6-7,CASSYSLRTEAFF,TGTGCCAGCAGTTACTCGTTGCGGACTGAAGCTTTCTTT
TRBJ2-7,TRBD2,.,TRBV5-1,CASSLAGLAKTEQYF,TGCGCCAGCAGCTTGGCGGGACTAGCGAAGACCGAGCAGTACTTC
TRBJ2-5,TRBD2,.,TRBV5-1,CASSPGSGLAVQETQYF,TGCGCCAGCAGCCCAGGGTCGGGACTAGCGGTGCAAGAGACCCAGTACTTC
TRBJ2-1,TRBD2,.,TRBV12-5,CASVVGTSGAGQFF,TGTGCTAGTGTAGTGGGGACTAGCGGGGCGGGGCAGTTCTTC
TRBJ2-1,.,.,TRBV3-1/TRBV3-2,CASSRSGTNSDEQFF,TGTGCCAGCAGCCGATCCGGGACAAACTCCGATGAGCAGTTCTTC
TRBJ2-1,.,.,TRBV4-1,CASSQEPGSGNPSYNEQFF,TGCGCCAGCAGCCAAGAGCCGGGGTCGGGCAACCCCTCCTACAATGAGCAGTTCTTC
TRBJ2-6,.,.,TRBV2,CASSRDTRSGANVLTF,TGTGCCAGCAGTCGGGACACCCGCTCTGGGGCCAACGTCCTGACTTTC
TRBJ2-5,.,.,TRBV5-1,CASSLASQSSGQETQYF,TGCGCCAGCAGCTTGGCCAGTCAGTCGAGCGGCCAAGAGACCCAGTACTTC
TRBJ2-2,.,.,TRBV4-1,CASSQRPWARVEHRGAVF,TGCGCCAGCAGCCAAAGGCCGTGGGCACGGGTCGAACACCGGGGAGCTGTTTTT
TRBJ1-1,.,.,TRBV5-6,CASSVGVITEAFF,TGTGCCAGCAGCGTAGGGGTGATCACTGAAGCTTTCTTT
TRBJ2-5,TRBD1,.,TRBV9,CASSGYRGPQETQYF,TGTGCCAGCAGCGGTTACAGGGGGCCCCAAGAGACCCAGTACTTC
TRBJ2-7,.,.,TRBV12-3/TRBV12-4,CASSSSTPYEQYF,TGTGCCAGCAGTTCCAGTACCCCCTACGAGCAGTACTTC
TRBJ1-5,.,.,TRBV2,CASSKDGGGNQPQHF,TGTGCCAGCAGTAAGGACGGGGGGGGCAATCAGCCCCAGCATTTT
TRBJ1-1,.,.,TRBV18,CASSRDTTEAFF,TGTGCCAGCTCACGGGACACAACTGAAGCTTTCTTT
TRBJ2-2,TRBD2,.,TRBV5-6,CASSLAVAGDTGELFF,TGTGCCAGCAGCTTGGCCGTAGCGGGAGACACCGGGGAGCTGTTTTTT
TRBJ2-1,.,.,TRBV7-3,CASSPDRTYNEQFF,TGTGCCAGCAGCCCCGACAGGACATACAATGAGCAGTTCTTC
TRBJ1-2,.,.,TRBV15,CATSRDRQGSFYGYTF,TGTGCCACCAGCAGAGATCGCCAGGGGAGCTTCTATGGCTACACCTTC
TRBJ2-1,.,.,TRBV7-9,CASSPGQNEQFF,TGTGCCAGCAGTCCTGGGCAGAATGAGCAGTTCTTC
TRBJ2-3,.,.,TRBV5-1,CASSLGQGWSDTQYF,TGCGCCAGCAGCTTGGGTCAGGGGTGGTCAGATACGCAGTATTTT
TRBJ2-6,.,once,TRBV20-1,CSASEGGSGANVLTF,TGCAGTGCTAGTGAAGGGGGAAGTGGGGCCAACGTCCTGACTTTC
TRBJ1-2,TRBD1,.,TRBV27,CASSRLPGQGFNGYTF,TGTGCCAGCAGCCGTCTCCCGGGACAGGGGTTCAATGGCTACACCTTC
TRBJ2-7,TRBD2,.,TRBV9,CASSVDPGGAGGPYEQYF,TGTGCCAGCAGCGTAGATCCCGGTGGCGCGGGAGGGCCCTACGAGCAGTACTTC
TRBJ2-3,TRBD1,.,TRBV18,CASSPPGGDTQYF,TGTGCCAGCTCACCCCCAGGGGGAGATACGCAGTATTTT
TRBJ2-7,.,.,TRBV18,CASSSNTDGRDEQYF,TGTGCCAGCTCATCTAACACGGACGGGCGGGACGAGCAGTACTTC
TRBJ2-7,TRBD2,.,TRBV5-1,CASSPRGLGDPYEQYF,TGCGCCAGCAGCCCGCGGGGGTTGGGAGACCCCTACGAGCAGTACTTC
TRBJ2-1,.,.,TRBV20-1,CSADGGDEQFF,TGCAGTGCTGATGGCGGTGATGAGCAGTTCTTC
TRBJ2-1,TRBD2,.,TRBV11-2,CASSLTLADVYNEQFF,TGTGCCAGCAGCTTAACGCTAGCGGACGTATACAATGAGCAGTTCTTC
TRBJ1-2,.,.,TRBV7-9,CASSAGLGNGGYTF,TGTGCCAGCAGCGCGGGGTTGGGGAACGGAGGCTACACCTTC
TRBJ2-3,TRBD1,.,TRBV19,CASSPNRGQGDTQYF,TGTGCCAGTAGTCCGAACAGGGGGCAGGGAGATACGCAGTATTTT
TRBJ2-1,TRBD1,.,TRBV23-1,CASSQERGDRNDNEQFF,TGCGCCAGCAGTCAAGAAAGGGGGGACAGGAACGACAATGAGCAGTTCTTC
TRBJ2-1,.,.,TRBV18,CASSPGGSEQFF,TGTGCCAGCTCACCGGGGGGAAGCGAGCAGTTCTTC
TRBJ2-7,.,few,TRBV18,CASSPKQGVPYEQYF,TGTGCCAGCTCACCCAAACAGGGAGTTCCCTACGAGCAGTACTTC
TRBJ1-1,TRBD1,.,TRBV7-9,CASSLGAGQMNTEAFF,TGTGCCAGCAGCTTAGGTGCGGGACAGATGAACACTGAAGCTTTCTTT
TRBJ1-3,.,few,TRBV4-3,CASSQAGQSGNTIYF,TGCGCCAGCAGCCAAGCGGGACAAAGTGGAAACACCATATATTTT
TRBJ2-7,.,.,TRBV28,CASTGRALPPRPYEQYF,TGTGCCAGCACCGGCAGGGCCCTTCCCCCACGGCCCTACGAGCAGTACTTC
TRBJ2-7,.,.,TRBV6-5,CASSPLDISYEQYF,TGTGCCAGCAGCCCCCTAGATATCTCCTACGAGCAGTACTTC
TRBJ2-3,TRBD2,.,TRBV7-9,CASSIWGGSTDTQYF,TGTGCCAGCAGCATATGGGGAGGGAGCACAGATACGCAGTATTTT
TRBJ1-1,.,once,TRBV11-3,CARIYLTEGAWMNTEAFF,TGTGCCAGGATCTACCTCACCGAAGGAGCGTGGATGAACACTGAAGCTTTCTTT
TRBJ1-5,TRBD1,.,TRBV2,CASSQQGAGNQPQHF,TGTGCCAGCAGTCAACAGGGGGCAGGCAATCAGCCCCAGCATTTT
TRBJ2-3,.,.,TRBV19,CASSSGAGRTDTQYF,TGTGCCAGCTCCTCGGGAGCAGGGCGCACAGATACGCAGTATTTT
TRBJ2-1,TRBD2,.,TRBV6-5,CASSYGRERGHNEQFF,TGTGCCAGCAGTTACGGGCGGGAGAGGGGTCACAATGAGCAGTTCTTC
TRBJ2-7,.,.,TRBV2,CASSDSLGEQYF,TGTGCCAGCAGTGACAGTCTCGGGGAGCAGTACTTC
TRBJ2-3,TRBD2,.,TRBV29-1,CSAAPWTSGTDTQYF,TGCAGCGCCGCCCCATGGACTAGCGGTACAGATACGCAGTATTTT
TRBJ2-2,TRBD2,.,TRBV27,CASSLGSGRAVGELFF,TGTGCCAGCAGTTTGGGTAGCGGGAGGGCCGTCGGGGAGCTGTTTTTT
TRBJ1-2,.,.,TRBV5-6,CASSLLGTISTNYGYTF,TGTGCCAGCAGCCTTCTTGGGACAATTTCGACTAACTATGGCTACACCTTC
TRBJ2-2,TRBD1,.,TRBV3-1/TRBV3-2,CASNSGGFEGGELFF,TGTGCCAGCAACTCAGGGGGATTCGAAGGCGGGGAGCTGTTTTTT
TRBJ2-3,TRBD2,.,TRBV28,CASSPGLATDTQYF,TGTGCCAGCAGCCCTGGACTAGCCACAGATACGCAGTATTTT